One and the same sample provided the 2 T cell receptor beta chains below, sequenced in a study of shared clonotypes between healthy human individuals. Data came from immunoSEQ multiplex PCR; TCRdb stores just in-frame clones and leaves some out. Of roughly 1,000,000 clones listed, approximately 78% were seen once; the top ten hold under 0.8%. Sample: memory CD4+ T cells from PBMCs. The subset denotes: CD45RA-negative fraction. The receptors were gathered from a young man in good health. Some clones in this sample may be carry-over from other donors' samples.

This chain uses TRBV4-3 with TRBJ1-2; the D is unclear. This CDR3 has 15 amino acids. CDR1 and CDR2 (germline): LGHNA, YSLEER. Trimming removed 4 bases from V and 0 bases from J, with 12 bases in between. As DNA, the CDR3 is TGCGCCAGCAGCCCTCGCCTGGCGGCTAACTATGGCTACACCTTC. Translation gives CASSPRLAANYGYTF.

A few counts support this clone. The rearrangement joins TRBV30 to TRBJ1-5, with a weak D call TRBD1 (5 bases). The germline CDR1 and CDR2 sequences are GTSNPN and SVGIG (reference sequence). V lost 2 bases to trimming and J lost 4 bases, with 9 bases between them. The CDR3 length is 13 residues. CDR3 region: CAWSFGANQPQHF. DNA for the CDR3: TGTGCCTGGAGTTTCGGGGCAAATCAGCCCCAGCATTTT.